A single sample is the source of the 19 T cell receptor beta chains below, sequenced in a study of T cell repertoires in cytomegalovirus infection. TCRdb redid the calling of the reads with MiXCR, one entry per CDR3 protein. The table has 900,000 to 950,000 distinct CDR3 sequences, approximately 31% seen once. No cognate antigen is known for these TCRs. The sample was cultured CD8+ T cells from PBMCs, taken from culture after CMV antigen stimulation. The source of these receptors is a human donor in good health (CMV status not recorded). Some clones in this sample may be carry-over from other donors' samples.

The chain combines TRBV7-6 with TRBJ1-1, with D possibly TRBD1 on 6 matching bases. The germline gives CDR1 SGHVS, CDR2 FNYEAQ. The CDR3 runs 15 residues. V was trimmed by 6 bases and J by 3 bases, leaving 17 bases between them. Written as DNA, the CDR3 is TGTGCCAGCAGTCCTTCCAGGGGCGGGGACACTGAAGCTTTCTTT. Translating gives CASSPSRGGDTEAFF.

This clonotype was seen a handful of times. The gene calls are TRBV4-1 and TRBJ1-6; no definite D call. The CDR3 is 16 residues long. Trimming pared 2 bases from V and 0 bases from J, leaving 8 bases between. Germline lookup yields CDR1 MGHRA and CDR2 YSYEKL. In DNA, the CDR3 is TGCGCCAGCAGCCAAACAGACATCTCCTATAATTCACCCCTCCACTTT. Translated: CASSQTDISYNSPLHF.

The chain is built from TRBV6-2 or TRBV6-3 and TRBJ2-3; D is possibly TRBD1 or TRBD2 (5 bases each). Germline V gene lookup returns CDR1 MNHEY and CDR2 SVGEGT. The CDR3 contains 15 residues. The ends were cut back, 4 bases at V and 3 bases at J, with 14 bases in the middle. CDR3 amino acids: CASSSPTRGTDTQYF. DNA for the CDR3: TGTGCCAGCAGTTCCCCCACGAGGGGAACAGATACGCAGTATTTT.

A few counts support this clonotype. The chain uses TRBV27 and TRBJ2-7; D may match TRBD1 or TRBD2 (5 bases each). The germline CDR1 and CDR2 sequences are MNHEY and SMNVEV (reference sequence). There are 15 residues in the CDR3. The V and J ends lost 5 bases and 2 bases respectively, with 16 bases between them. DNA for the CDR3: TGTGCCAGCAGTCCACGGGACCCTTGGGCCTACGAGCAGTACTTC. Translation: CASSPRDPWAYEQYF.

A few counts support this clonotype. The chain carries TRBV19 and TRBJ2-6; the D is unclear. The CDR3 is made up of 15 amino acids. CDR1 and CDR2 (germline): LNHDA, SQIVND (reference sequence). Trimming left V 6 bases short and J 3 bases short, with 12 bases between. The CDR3 spells CASSPAARGANVLTF. The CDR3 DNA reads as TGTGCCAGTAGCCCGGCGGCTCGTGGGGCCAACGTCCTGACTTTC.

The chain joins TRBV5-1 to TRBJ2-2; 7 positions agree with TRBD1. The CDR3 length is 15 residues. The junction had 9 bases not matched to a gene; V was cut back by 3 bases and J by 7 bases. Germline CDR1 reads SGHRS; CDR2 reads YFSETQ. For the CDR3, the DNA is TGCGCCAGCAGCTCCAATCGACAGGGCTACGGGGAGCTGTTTTTT. Translation gives CASSSNRQGYGELFF.

The chain recombines TRBV28 with TRBJ2-3; D not resolved. Trimming removed 5 bases at V and 7 bases at J, with 10 bases between. Germline V gene data show CDR1 as MDHEN and CDR2 as SYDVKM. The CDR3 is 12 amino acids. The CDR3 coding sequence is TGTGCCAGCAGTCTAGGGCGAAATACGCAGTATTTT. It encodes CASSLGRNTQYF.

The chain is built from TRBV6-5 and TRBJ2-1; 8 bases line up with TRBD2. CDR3 length: 16 residues. Germline loops: CDR1 MNHEY, CDR2 SVGAGI. V lost 0 bases and J lost 8; bases outside the gene matches: 9. The CDR3 region has the DNA TGTGCCAGCAGTTACTCGAGGAGCGGGGGCTCAGATGAGCAGTTCTTC. This codes for CASSYSRSGGSDEQFF.

This chain links TRBV7-9 with TRBJ2-2; TRBD1 or TRBD2 may be the D gene (6 bases each). Germline V gene data show CDR1 as SEHNR and CDR2 as FQNEAQ (reference sequence). The ends were cut back, 2 bases at V and 5 bases at J, with 15 bases in the middle. The CDR3 covers 16 residues. CDR3 nucleotides: TGTGCCAGCAGCTTACGGGGGCGCGTCAATACCGGGGAGCTGTTTTTT. Translating gives CASSLRGRVNTGELFF.

V is TRBV15 and J is TRBJ1-2; D uncertain. The CDR3 is made up of 12 amino acids. CDR1 is LNHNV, CDR2 YYDKDF, per germline (reference sequence). The V gene lost 3 bases and the J gene lost 6 bases, with 8 bases spanning the gap. CDR3 protein: CATSSQTDGYTF. CDR3 nucleotides: TGTGCCACCAGCAGTCAGACGGATGGCTACACCTTC.

The chain is built from TRBV6-5 and TRBJ2-1, with 7 bases identical to TRBD1. The CDR3 covers 15 residues. With V trimmed by 5 bases and J by 7 bases, 11 bases remained unmatched. Per the germline V gene, CDR1 is MNHEY and CDR2 is SVGAGI. The CDR3 spells CASSPADREENEQFF. The CDR3 DNA sequence: TGTGCCAGCAGTCCGGCCGACAGGGAAGAAAATGAGCAGTTCTTC.

This clonotype was seen repeatedly, ten times or more. The V gene is TRBV9, the J gene TRBJ1-3, with 7 bases that match TRBD1. Germline CDR1 reads SGDLS; CDR2 reads YYNGEE. The CDR3 totals 15 residues. V was clipped by 4 bases and J by 0 bases; unmatched bases: 4. The CDR3 DNA follows: TGTGCCAGCAGCTTAGGGACAGTCTCTGGAAACACCATATATTTT. Translating gives CASSLGTVSGNTIYF.

This chain joins TRBV25-1 and TRBJ1-3; 8 nucleotides agree with TRBD1. The CDR3 contains 17 residues. V shed 2 bases and J 2 bases; nucleotides not matched to a gene: 8. CDR1 is MGHDK, CDR2 SYGVNS, per germline. Here the CDR3 DNA reads TGTGCCAGCAGTGAAAATCTGCAGGGGGCACCTGGAAACACCATATATTTT. Its protein product is CASSENLQGAPGNTIYF.

The CDR3 sequence is CASSDGLRAEQFF. Written as DNA, the CDR3 is TGTGCCAGCAGTGATGGTTTGCGGGCTGAGCAGTTCTTC. V usage is TRBV6-1 and J usage is TRBJ2-1, with D possibly matching TRBD2 (5 bases). Trimming pared 3 bases from V and 9 bases from J, leaving 12 bases between. Germline values: CDR1 MNHNS, CDR2 SASEGT. CDR3 size: 13 residues.

V and J are TRBV2 and TRBJ1-2; unclear D gene. CDR3 length: 14 residues. Germline CDR1 reads SNHLY; CDR2 reads FYNNEI. The CDR3 DNA reads TGTGCAGGCAGAGGAGAGGGAGCTAACTATGGCTACACCTTC. Protein sequence: CAGRGEGANYGYTF.

This clonotype was seen only a few times. V and J are TRBV6-2 or TRBV6-3 and TRBJ1-1; D may be TRBD1 (5 bases). Germline CDR1 reads MNHEY; CDR2 reads SVGEGT. The CDR3 totals 16 residues. V was clipped by 6 bases and J by 1 base, with 18 bases between them. Here the CDR3 reads CASSNGGGGRNTEAFF. CDR3 nucleotide sequence: TGTGCCAGCAGCAACGGGGGTGGGGGACGGAACACTGAAGCTTTCTTT.

This sequence joins TRBV7-6 and TRBJ2-5, with 9 bases that match TRBD2. The CDR3 sequence is 18 residues long. Germline V gives CDR1 SGHVS, CDR2 FNYEAQ. The junction had 13 bases not matched to a gene; V was cut back by 3 bases and J by 2 bases. CDR3 sequence: CASSFLPPTSGLQETQYF. The CDR3 nucleotides are TGTGCCAGCAGCTTCCTCCCTCCGACTAGCGGACTTCAAGAGACCCAGTACTTC.

This clonotype was seen a few times. The chain has TRBV6-1 and TRBJ1-1; D uncertain. CDR1 is MNHNS and CDR2 is SASEGT in the germline V gene. With 5 bases removed from V and 0 bases from J, the gap between germline ends came to 7 bases. This CDR3 is 13 amino acids long. The CDR3 loop reads CASSKQLNTEAFF. CDR3 nucleotide sequence: TGTGCCAGCAGTAAGCAGCTGAACACTGAAGCTTTCTTT.

This clonotype has more than one count but fewer than ten. This chain links TRBV6-1 with TRBJ1-6; D may be TRBD1 (5 bases). The germline gives CDR1 MNHNS, CDR2 SASEGT. With 1 base removed from V and 7 bases from J, the gap between germline ends came to 8 bases. The CDR3 consists of 14 residues. The CDR3 reads CASSEDRHNSPLHF. CDR3 in DNA: TGTGCCAGCAGTGAAGACAGGCACAATTCACCCCTCCACTTT.